The rows below give T cell receptor beta chains drawn from one sample of a study of blood T cell repertoires in COVID-19. Clones were sequenced by immunoSEQ multiplex PCR, and TCRdb holds only the in-frame ones, with some missing. The table records tens of thousands of clones, approximately 80% of them present only once. The sequenced sample consisted of peripheral blood. These receptors were collected from a man older than 75 with active or convalescent COVID-19. Each CDR3 is given with its conserved first and last residue. D genes are given only for firm matches. A row's size may be missing; if present it is once, few, many or a size class.

clone_size j_call v_call d_call cdr3_aa cdr3_nt
- TRBJ2-1 TRBV5-1 - CASSLTKTVAPSEQFF TGCGCCAGCAGCCTAACCAAGACAGTAGCCCCTTCTGAGCAGTTCTTC
- TRBJ2-1 TRBV18 - CASSPSYSLLLEQFF TGTGCCAGCTCACCTTCCTATTCTCTTCTTCTTGAGCAGTTCTTC
- TRBJ1-2 TRBV5-8 - CASMRPPRGSKGYTF TGTGCCAGCATGCGTCCCCCAAGGGGGTCTAAGGGCTACACCTTC
- TRBJ1-2 TRBV5-1 TRBD1 CASSLVGTGLGYTF TGCGCCAGCAGCTTGGTTGGGACAGGGTTAGGCTACACCTTC
once TRBJ2-5 TRBV5-1 TRBD1 CASSRGTGGEETQYF TGCGCCAGCAGCAGGGGGACAGGAGGGGAGGAGACCCAGTACTTC
- TRBJ2-5 TRBV15 - CATSRGQGETQYF TGTGCCACCAGCAGAGGGCAGGGTGAGACCCAGTACTTC
once TRBJ2-3 TRBV18 - CASSKGGGTDTQYF TGTGCCAGCTCGAAGGGGGGGGGCACAGATACGCAGTATTTT
- TRBJ2-3 TRBV19 - CASSIDHSDTQYF TGTGCCAGTAGTATAGATCACTCCGATACGCAGTATTTT
- TRBJ2-2 TRBV3-1/TRBV3-2 - CASREQGTNTGELFF TGTGCCAGCAGGGAACAGGGCACTAACACCGGGGAGCTGTTTTTT
- TRBJ2-3 TRBV19 TRBD2 CASSTPGLAGGSGTDTQYF TGTGCCAGTAGTACCCCCGGGCTAGCGGGGGGTAGCGGCACAGATACGCAGTATTTT
- TRBJ2-7 TRBV6-5 TRBD2 CASTTSGRAYEQYF TGTGCCAGCACAACTAGCGGGAGGGCCTACGAGCAGTACTTC
- TRBJ2-7 TRBV18 TRBD2 CASSPIAGAYEQYF TGTGCCAGCTCACCAATAGCGGGAGCCTACGAGCAGTACTTC
once TRBJ1-6 TRBV12-5 - CASGLGRGGTYNSPLHF TGTGCTAGTGGTTTGGGCCGAGGGGGTACCTATAATTCACCCCTCCACTTT
- TRBJ2-7 TRBV5-1 TRBD2 CASSLGLAGAGEQYF TGCGCCAGCAGCTTGGGACTAGCGGGCGCTGGGGAGCAGTACTTC
- TRBJ2-7 TRBV12-3/TRBV12-4 TRBD1 CASSLTGVYEQYF TGTGCCAGCAGTCTGACAGGGGTCTACGAGCAGTACTTC
- TRBJ2-2 TRBV5-1 - CASSLQFGTGELFF TGCGCCAGCAGCTTACAGTTCGGTACCGGGGAGCTGTTTTTT